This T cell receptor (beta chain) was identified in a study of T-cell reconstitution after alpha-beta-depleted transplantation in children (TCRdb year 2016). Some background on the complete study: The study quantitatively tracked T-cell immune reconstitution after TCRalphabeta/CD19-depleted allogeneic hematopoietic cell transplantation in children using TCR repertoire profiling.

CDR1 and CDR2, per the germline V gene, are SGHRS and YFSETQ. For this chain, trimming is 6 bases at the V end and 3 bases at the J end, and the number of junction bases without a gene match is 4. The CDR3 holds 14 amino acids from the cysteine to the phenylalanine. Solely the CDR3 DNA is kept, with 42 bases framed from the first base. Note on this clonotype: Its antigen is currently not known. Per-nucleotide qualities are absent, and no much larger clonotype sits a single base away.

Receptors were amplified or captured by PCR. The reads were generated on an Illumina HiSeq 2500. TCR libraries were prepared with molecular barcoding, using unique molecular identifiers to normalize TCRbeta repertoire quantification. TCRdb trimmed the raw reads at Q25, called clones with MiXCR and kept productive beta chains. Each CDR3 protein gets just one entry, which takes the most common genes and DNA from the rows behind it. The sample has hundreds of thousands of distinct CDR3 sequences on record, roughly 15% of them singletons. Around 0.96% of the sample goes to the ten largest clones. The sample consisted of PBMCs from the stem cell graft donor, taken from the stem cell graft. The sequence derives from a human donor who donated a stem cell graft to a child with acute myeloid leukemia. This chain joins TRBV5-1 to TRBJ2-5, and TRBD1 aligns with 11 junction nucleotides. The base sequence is TGCGCCAGCACCGGGACAGGGGGAAAAGAGACCCAGTACTTC. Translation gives CASTGTGGKETQYF.